A single sample gave rise to the 31 T cell receptor beta chains below, sequenced in a study of CD4 and CD8 cells across lung adenocarcinoma regions. TCRdb independently ran MiXCR on the PCR reads; one entry per CDR3 protein. Here the sample spans 3,000 to 4,000 distinct CDR3 sequences, less than 75% being singletons. The sequenced sample was CD8+ T cells from the margin of a lung tumor. The receptors stem from a female donor with lung adenocarcinoma. The CD4 and CD8 labels of this study may be unreliable.

The chain links TRBV6-5 to TRBJ1-6, with TRBD1 as a possible D gene (6 bases). There are 16 residues in the CDR3. V shed 0 bases and J shed 13 bases, with 19 bases lying between them. Germline V CDR1 and CDR2: MNHEY, SVGAGI. CDR3 sequence: CASSYSTGTGLNPLHF. Here the CDR3 DNA reads TGTGCCAGCAGTTACTCGACCGGTACAGGGTTAAATCCCCTCCACTTT.

Concerning this clonotype itself: Relative to the germline gene, one junction end is altered; a read error may explain this. The chain combines TRBV6-1 with TRBJ2-2, with D tentatively TRBD2 (6 bases). The CDR3 is 14 amino acids. Germline lookup yields CDR1 MNHNS and CDR2 SASEGT. The CDR3 DNA reads TGTGCCAGCAGGGAAGGGAGGTTTTTGGGGGAGCTGTTTTTT. This gives the protein CASREGRFLGELFF.

This chain links TRBV28 with TRBJ2-3; 9 bases are a match to TRBD2. Germline V gives CDR1 MDHEN, CDR2 SYDVKM. This CDR3 is built from 14 residues. Trimming cost V 10 bases and J 2 bases; bases outside gene matches: 7. The DNA for the CDR3 is TGTGCCACCCGTAGCGGGGGCCACACAGATACGCAGTATTTT. The encoded protein is CATRSGGHTDTQYF. Based on the CDR3 plus reference TRBV28 and TRBJ2-3, the full variable domain is DVKVTQSSRYLVKRTGEKVFLECVQDMDHENMFWYRQDPGLGLRLIYFSYDVKMKEKGDIPEGYSVSREKKERFSLILESASTNQTSMYLCATRSGGHTDTQYFGPGTRLTVL.

This clonotype was found a few times. The chain employs TRBV6-4 and TRBJ2-1, with 7 bases matching TRBD2. The CDR3 is 16 amino acids. Germline V lookup: CDR1 MRHNA, CDR2 SNTAGT. The ends lost 5 bases at V and 0 bases at J; junction bases unmatched: 7. The CDR3 nucleotides read TGTGCCAGCAGTTACAAGGGCGGGAGCTCCTACAATGAGCAGTTCTTC. The encoded protein is CASSYKGGSSYNEQFF.

By its share, this clonotype is large. The chain employs TRBV6-4 and TRBJ2-1; 14 nucleotides agree with TRBD2. Germline V gives CDR1 MRHNA, CDR2 SNTAGT. The ends lost 4 bases at V and 6 bases at J; junction bases unmatched: 5. The CDR3 consists of 16 residues. The CDR3 bases are TGTGCCAGCAGTGTATCAGGGACTAGCGGGAGCAATGAGCAGTTCTTC. Translating gives CASSVSGTSGSNEQFF.

The chain joins TRBV6-1 to TRBJ2-1, with 8 bases identical to TRBD1. With 5 bases clipped from V and 2 bases from J, the junction kept 11 bases outside the gene matches. The CDR3 has 17 residues. Germline values: CDR1 MNHNS, CDR2 SASEGT. The CDR3 loop is CASSPTGEAWAYNEQFF. The CDR3 DNA reads TGTGCCAGCAGTCCGACAGGGGAGGCTTGGGCCTACAATGAGCAGTTCTTC.

The CDR3 coding sequence is TGTGCCAGCAGTGTAGACCTGACAGTCCAAGAGACCCAGTACTTC. Translation: CASSVDLTVQETQYF. V is TRBV25-1 and J is TRBJ2-5; D is possibly TRBD1 (5 bases). Germline V lookup: CDR1 MGHDK, CDR2 SYGVNS. V lost 4 bases and J lost 1, with 13 bases in between. CDR3 length equals 15 residues.

This clonotype was recorded once. The junction does not match germline at one end; this may be a read error. This chain connects TRBV6-1 to TRBJ2-3; 7 bases map to TRBD1. The CDR3 runs 15 residues. Germline V gene lookup returns CDR1 MNHNS and CDR2 SASEGT. In nucleotides, the CDR3 is TGTGCCAGGGGGCTAGGGGGCAGTGTACCAGATACGCAGTATTTC. Protein: CARGLGGSVPDTQYF.

This chain joins TRBV11-3 and TRBJ2-5, with D tentatively TRBD1 (5 bases). The J call is doubtful: the DNA matches TRBJ2-7 better. Germline lookup yields CDR1 SGHNT and CDR2 YENEEA. This CDR3 is 13 amino acids long. This CDR3 reads CASSYDSGNEQYF. In DNA, the CDR3 is TGTGCCAGCAGCTACGACAGTGGCAACGAGCAGTACTTC.

The V gene is TRBV6-5, the J gene TRBJ1-1, with D perhaps matching TRBD1 (5 bases). The CDR3 covers 13 residues. V was cut by 4 bases and J by 6 bases, with 12 bases left in between. The germline gives CDR1 MNHEY, CDR2 SVGAGI. CDR3 protein: CASSLGVWSEAFF. DNA of the CDR3: TGTGCCAGCAGTTTGGGGGTATGGTCTGAAGCTTTCTTT.

This chain connects TRBV4-1 to TRBJ2-5; possible D gene TRBD1, 7 bases. The tail of the sequence fits TRBJ2-7 better, so the J call may be wrong. In germline, CDR1 is MGHRA, CDR2 YSYEKL. The CDR3 loop spans 16 amino acids. CDR3 DNA sequence: TGCGCCAGCAGCCAAGATTGGCCAGGGGGGACCTACGAGCAGTACTTC. Translating it yields CASSQDWPGGTYEQYF.

This chain connects TRBV11-2 to TRBJ2-5; D gene ambiguous. Judging by the DNA end, TRBJ2-7 fits better; the J call may be wrong. CDR3 length equals 13 residues. CDR1 SGHAT and CDR2 FQNNGV come from the germline V gene. CDR3 coding DNA: TGTGCCAGCAGCTTAGAATCAAAATCCGAGCAGTACTTC. The encoded protein is CASSLESKSEQYF.

In this sample, this clonotype turned up a few times. The rearrangement uses TRBV6-1 and TRBJ1-2; 12 nucleotides match TRBD1. This CDR3 comprises 14 residues. V trimming: 7 bases; J trimming: 7 bases; junction bases outside the gene matches: 7. The germline V gene encodes CDR1 MNHNS and CDR2 SASEGT. The CDR3 nucleotides are TGTGCCAGCACCTCGGGACAGGGGGCCGGTGGCTACACCTTC. Amino acids: CASTSGQGAGGYTF.

This sequence joins TRBV7-3 and TRBJ2-1, with 8 bases that match TRBD2. This CDR3 comprises 15 residues. With 8 bases clipped from V and 0 bases from J, the junction kept 6 bases outside the gene matches. Germline CDR1 and CDR2: SGHTA and FQGTGA. CDR3 loop: CASAPLAGSYNEQFF. The DNA of the CDR3 is TGTGCCAGCGCCCCGCTAGCGGGCTCCTACAATGAGCAGTTCTTC.

V gene TRBV6-1 combines with J gene TRBJ1-5, with 7 nucleotides matching TRBD1. Germline CDR1 MNHNS, CDR2 SASEGT. With V trimmed by 6 bases and J by 1 base, 3 bases remained unmatched. The CDR3 is made up of 14 amino acids. Written as DNA, the CDR3 is TGTGCCAGCAGGTCAGGGGGAAGCAATCAGCCCCAGCATTTT. It specifies CASRSGGSNQPQHF.

The rearrangement joins TRBV12-3 or TRBV12-4 to TRBJ2-5; D assignment may be TRBD1 or TRBD2 (6 bases each). Trimming stripped 7 bases from V and 1 base from J, with 22 bases between. This CDR3 contains 17 residues. The CDR3 here is CASKPGRGLIIQETQYF. The CDR3 DNA sequence: TGTGCCAGCAAACCGGGCAGGGGACTGATAATCCAAGAGACCCAGTACTTC.

Regarding this clonotype: A junction boundary mismatches the germline segment, possibly from a read error. This chain links TRBV6-1 with TRBJ2-3, with 8 positions matching TRBD2. From germline, CDR1 is MNHNS and CDR2 SASEGT. This CDR3 spans 18 amino acids. CDR3 nucleotides: TGTGCCAGCAGTACCGGGGGACCGGGGGGGCGTGACCAAGATACCCAGTACTTT. Amino acid sequence: CASSTGGPGGRDQDTQYF.

This chain joins TRBV7-6 and TRBJ2-2; no clear D gene. Trimming shortened V by 1 base and J by 0 bases, and 6 bases separated the two germline ends. The CDR3 sequence is 15 residues long. Germline loops: CDR1 SGHVS, CDR2 FNYEAQ. The CDR3 nucleotides read TGTGCCAGCAGCTTAGGGTGGCCGAACACCGGGGAGCTGTTTTTT. Translating it yields CASSLGWPNTGELFF.

The chain links TRBV12-3 or TRBV12-4 to TRBJ1-1; tentatively, D is TRBD1 (5 bases). V was shortened by 3 bases and J by 5 bases, with 16 bases between the two germline ends. The CDR3 is 15 amino acids. The CDR3 spells CASSLGEQGGTEAFF. CDR3 bases: TGTGCCAGCAGTTTGGGGGAGCAGGGAGGGACTGAAGCTTTCTTT.

The rearrangement joins TRBV12-3 or TRBV12-4 to TRBJ2-4; a possible D gene is TRBD2 (5 bases). The CDR3 is 11 amino acids. With 4 bases removed from V and 9 bases from J, the gap between germline ends came to 7 bases. CDR3 residues: CASSSRGIQYF. The CDR3 DNA reads TGTGCCAGCAGTTCTCGGGGCATTCAGTACTTC.

V is TRBV6-5 and J is TRBJ2-5; unclear D gene. V shed 5 bases and J shed 11 bases, with 12 bases lying between them. The CDR3 is 11 amino acids. Germline V lookup: CDR1 MNHEY, CDR2 SVGAGI. Here the CDR3 DNA reads TGTGCCAGCAGTACTCGAGAGGAGCAGTACTTC. Translating it yields CASSTREEQYF.

The gene calls are TRBV11-3 and TRBJ2-7; D gene ambiguous. The CDR3 is 14 residues long. Germline CDR1 SGHNT, CDR2 YENEEA. Trimming shortened V by 4 bases and J by 4 bases, and 14 bases separated the two germline ends. CDR3 DNA: TGTGCCAGCAGCTACCCCCCGCGGCCTTACGAGCAGTACTTC. Amino acid sequence: CASSYPPRPYEQYF.

This clonotype is labeled medium-sized. The chain uses TRBV12-3 or TRBV12-4 and TRBJ2-1; D is perhaps TRBD2 (6 bases). The V gene lost 7 bases and the J gene lost 4 bases, with 11 bases spanning the gap. This CDR3 region has 13 residues. Written as DNA, the CDR3 is TGTGCCAGCACCGGGAGCGGATACAATGAGCAGTTCTTC. Protein: CASTGSGYNEQFF.

This clonotype ranks as medium-sized. The chain carries TRBV3-1 and TRBJ2-5; D call uncertain. V was trimmed by 0 bases and J by 1 base, leaving 9 bases between them. The V gene's germline CDR1 is LGHDT and CDR2 YNNKEL (reference sequence). The CDR3 runs 15 residues. CDR3 coding DNA: TGTGCCAGCAGCCAAGATTCCCACCCCCAAGAGACCCAGTACTTC. It translates to CASSQDSHPQETQYF.

The chain has TRBV11-1 and TRBJ2-1, with a weak D call TRBD1 (5 bases). Trimming pared 4 bases from V and 2 bases from J, leaving 6 bases between. The CDR3 length is 13 residues. Germline CDR1 SGHAT, CDR2 FQDESV (reference sequence). CDR3 sequence reads: CASSSGTYNEQFF. The CDR3 DNA sequence: TGTGCCAGCAGCTCAGGGACCTACAATGAGCAGTTCTTC.

The chain carries TRBV6-1 and TRBJ2-3, with D perhaps TRBD1 (6 bases). Germline V CDR1 and CDR2: MNHNS, SASEGT. V was cut by 3 bases and J by 5 bases, with 15 bases left in between. The CDR3 contains 15 residues. The CDR3 DNA reads as TGTGCCAGCAGTGAGGGGCTGGGGGCCAAAGATACGCAGTATTTT. The encoded protein is CASSEGLGAKDTQYF.

The V call is TRBV7-2, the J call TRBJ2-1; no clear D gene. The DNA matches TRBJ2-5 better at its end, which makes the J call doubtful. Germline V gene sequence: CDR1 SGHTA, CDR2 FQGNSA. The CDR3 runs 13 residues. CDR3 in amino acids: CASSMALTGTQYF. In DNA, the CDR3 is TGTGCCAGCAGCATGGCCCTGACCGGGACCCAGTACTTC.

This clonotype showed up just a few times. The genes are TRBV6-4 and TRBJ2-1; the match to TRBD2 covers 7 bases. The length of the CDR3 is 15 residues. CDR1 is MRHNA, CDR2 SNTAGT, per germline. Trimming cost V 3 bases and J 6 bases; bases outside gene matches: 8. The CDR3: CASSETGGETNEQFF. CDR3 DNA sequence: TGTGCCAGCAGTGAGACGGGAGGAGAAACCAATGAGCAGTTCTTC.

As for this clonotype: A single base separates this from a much larger clone, so it may be a read error. This likely comes from a read error, as the CDR3 has no conserved phenylalanine or tryptophan at its end. The rearrangement joins TRBV10-3 to TRBJ1-2; 10 nucleotides line up with TRBD1. Losses at the gene ends were 2 bases for V and 9 bases for J; bases not matched to a gene: 12. The CDR3 has 16 residues. Germline assignment: CDR1 ENHRY and CDR2 SYGVKD. In DNA, the CDR3 is TGTGCCATCAGTGAGCTGGTCTCTCGACAGGGGGCTCGCTACACCCTC. It codes for CAISELVSRQGARYTL.

The CDR3 region has the DNA TGTGCCAGCAGTGAGGATTCTGGTCCCTGGGTAGAGACCCAGTACTTC. Its translation is CASSEDSGPWVETQYF. V is TRBV6-1 and J is TRBJ2-1; D uncertain. The end of the DNA is better explained by TRBJ2-5, so the J call may be wrong. Germline V lookup: CDR1 MNHNS, CDR2 SASEGT. The CDR3 totals 16 residues.

For this clonotype: Germline is not matched at one junction end, which may reflect a read error. V usage is TRBV25-1 and J usage is TRBJ2-3, with D tentatively TRBD1 (5 bases). The CDR3 loop spans 15 amino acids. Germline V CDR1 and CDR2: MGHDK, SYGVNS. The CDR3 DNA follows: TGTGCCCCCGTTCACCCAGGGCAATGCACAGTCACCGAAGTGTTT. As protein: CAPVHPGQCTVTEVF.